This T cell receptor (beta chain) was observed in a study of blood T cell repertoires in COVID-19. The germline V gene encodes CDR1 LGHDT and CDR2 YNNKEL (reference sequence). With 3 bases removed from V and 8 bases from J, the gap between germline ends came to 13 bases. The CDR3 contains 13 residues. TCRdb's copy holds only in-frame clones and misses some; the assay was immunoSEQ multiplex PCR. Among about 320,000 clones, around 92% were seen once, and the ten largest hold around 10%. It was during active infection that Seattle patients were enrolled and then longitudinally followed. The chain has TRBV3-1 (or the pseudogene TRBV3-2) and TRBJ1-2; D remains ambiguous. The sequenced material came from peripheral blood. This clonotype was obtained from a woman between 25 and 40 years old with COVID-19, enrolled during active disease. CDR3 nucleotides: TGTGCCAGCAGCCACCGCACATACCCCGGCTACACCTTC. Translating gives CASSHRTYPGYTF.